This T cell receptor (beta chain) originates from a study of cytomegalovirus exposure and HLA in healthy donors. Regarding the study as a whole: It was reported in a later analysis that an Asian-associated ancestry cluster showed fewer N-insertions than the approximately 690-donor mean.

Note on this clone: The antigen is unknown.

The PCR had 60 Vbeta and 13 Jbeta primers. Sequencing was performed with immunoSEQ multiplex PCR; in TCRdb, only in-frame clones are kept and a portion is missing. The top ten clones hold roughly 1.7% of a sample with approximately 130,000 clones, 70% to 85% of them seen once. The donors (healthy individuals) were bone marrow donors. The specimen sequenced was PBMCs. This TCR derives from a boy between 5 and 17 years old in good health and CMV-seronegative.

The CDR3 DNA sequence: TGTGCCAGCAGAAATAGCGGGGGGTATTATGAGCAGTTCTTC. This encodes CASRNSGGYYEQFF. The chain uses TRBV6-1 and TRBJ2-1; 10 bases fit TRBD2. From germline, CDR1 is MNHNS and CDR2 SASEGT. This CDR3 spans 14 amino acids. V lost 6 bases to trimming and J lost 8 bases; unmatched junction nucleotides: 7.